What follows is one TCR beta chain and its context. The antigen remains undetermined. The conserved phenylalanine or tryptophan normally closing the CDR3 is absent here, so this likely arose from a read error. The CDR3 totals 17 residues. Looked up from germline, CDR1 is LNHNV and CDR2 is YYDKDF (reference sequence). The data stem from a study of blood T cells in healthy people across ages. Study results and limitations: CMV status of donors was unknown, possibly confounding expanded clonotype changes. Total diversity from one million sequenced T cells was likely underestimated. PBMC samples, being unsorted, prevented any conclusive comparison of naive and antigen-experienced cells. A strong correlation between TCR beta diversity and naive T cell percentage was seen.

Next came a second PCR, run for 7 to 11 cycles, which used a sample-barcoded 5' primer along with a J-beta primer mix. Each CDR3 protein gets one entry after TCRdb re-called the 5' RACE reads with MiXCR. This sample carries 800,000 to 1,300,000 distinct CDR3 sequences, 20% to 25% of them seen once, and the ten largest clones take 0.65% to 0.95%. The sample also formed part of further work on T cells of mothers and their children.

The clonotype was recovered from a girl aged 2 to 9 in good health. Specimen: blood. The chain carries TRBV15 and TRBJ2-3, with a weak D call TRBD2 (5 bases). The CDR3 DNA reads TGTGCCACCAGCAGAGATTTGGCCGAGAGGGTCACAGATATGCAGTATTCT. It is translated as CATSRDLAERVTDMQYS.